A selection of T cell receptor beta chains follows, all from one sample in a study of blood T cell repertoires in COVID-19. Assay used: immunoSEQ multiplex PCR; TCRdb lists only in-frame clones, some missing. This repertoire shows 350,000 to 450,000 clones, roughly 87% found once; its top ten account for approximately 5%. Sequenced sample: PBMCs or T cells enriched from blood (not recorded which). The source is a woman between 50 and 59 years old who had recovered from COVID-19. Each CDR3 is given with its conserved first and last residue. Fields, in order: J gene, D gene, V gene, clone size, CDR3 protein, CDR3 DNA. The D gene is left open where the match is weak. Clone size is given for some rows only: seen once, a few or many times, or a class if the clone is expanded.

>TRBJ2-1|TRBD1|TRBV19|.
CASSTTGQGDEQFF
TGTGCCAGTAGTACAACGGGACAGGGGGATGAGCAGTTCTTC
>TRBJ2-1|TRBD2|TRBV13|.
CASSPWSGLAGTVEQFF
TGTGCCAGCAGCCCCTGGTCTGGACTAGCGGGAACTGTTGAGCAGTTCTTC
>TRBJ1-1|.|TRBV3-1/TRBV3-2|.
CASSQIGRGNTEAFF
TGTGCCAGCAGCCAAATCGGCAGGGGAAACACTGAAGCTTTCTTT
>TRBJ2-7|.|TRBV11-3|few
CASSQSQGNHEQYF
TGTGCCAGCAGCCAATCACAGGGAAACCACGAGCAGTACTTC
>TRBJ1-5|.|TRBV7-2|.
CASSPVSGGNQPQHF
TGTGCCAGCAGCCCAGTGTCGGGGGGCAATCAGCCCCAGCATTTT
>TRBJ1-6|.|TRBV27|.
CASSPDRRGGVTTKGGLHF
TGTGCCAGCAGTCCTGACAGGCGCGGTGGGGTCACGACAAAAGGGGGCCTCCACTTT
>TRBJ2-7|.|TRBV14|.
CASSQGYLQDEQYF
TGTGCCAGCAGCCAAGGGTATCTCCAGGACGAGCAGTACTTC
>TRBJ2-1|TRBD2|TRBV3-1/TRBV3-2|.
CASSQVFSGRRSYNEQFF
TGTGCCAGCAGCCAAGTATTCAGCGGGAGGAGGTCCTACAATGAGCAGTTCTTC
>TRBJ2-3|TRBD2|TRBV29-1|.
CSGGKGLALDTQYF
TGCAGCGGGGGGAAAGGACTAGCTTTGGATACGCAGTATTTT
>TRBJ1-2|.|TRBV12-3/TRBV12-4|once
CASSRDRLYGYTF
TGTGCCAGCAGCCGCGACAGACTCTATGGCTACACCTTC
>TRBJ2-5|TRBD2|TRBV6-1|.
CASSALGPAGGPRETQYF
TGTGCCAGCAGTGCCCTCGGTCCAGCGGGAGGGCCCCGGGAGACCCAGTACTTC
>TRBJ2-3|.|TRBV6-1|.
CASSEFQVTDTQYF
TGTGCCAGCAGTGAATTCCAGGTCACAGATACGCAGTATTTT
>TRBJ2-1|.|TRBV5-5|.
CASSSYGGDPSYNEQFF
TGTGCCAGCAGCTCATATGGAGGGGATCCTTCCTACAATGAGCAGTTCTTC
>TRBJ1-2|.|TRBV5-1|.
CASSYGQITNYGYTF
TGCGCCAGCAGTTACGGACAGATAACTAACTATGGCTACACCTTC
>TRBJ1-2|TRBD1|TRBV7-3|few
CASSLTAGGSYGYTF
TGTGCCAGCAGCTTAACAGCAGGGGGTAGCTATGGCTACACCTTC
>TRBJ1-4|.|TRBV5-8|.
CASSLGGATNEKLFF
TGTGCCAGCAGCTTGGGTGGAGCAACTAATGAAAAACTGTTTTTT
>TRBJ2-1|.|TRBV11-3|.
CASSLGLWEVSTYNEQFF
TGTGCCAGCAGCTTAGGTCTTTGGGAGGTTAGCACCTACAATGAGCAGTTCTTC
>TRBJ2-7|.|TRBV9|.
CASSVGAGAREQYF
TGTGCCAGCAGCGTAGGGGCGGGGGCGAGGGAGCAGTACTTC
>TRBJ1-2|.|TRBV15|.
CATSRDQGVGYGYTF
TGTGCCACCAGCAGAGATCAAGGAGTCGGCTATGGCTACACCTTC
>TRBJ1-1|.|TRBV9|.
CASSVGPAAVTEAFF
TGTGCCAGCAGCGTAGGACCCGCGGCAGTGACTGAAGCTTTCTTT
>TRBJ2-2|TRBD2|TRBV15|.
CATQPTSGSFKTGELFF
TGTGCCACGCAACCGACTAGCGGGAGTTTTAAGACCGGGGAGCTGTTTTTT
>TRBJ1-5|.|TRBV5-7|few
CASSYRVVQPQHF
TGTGCCAGCAGCTACAGGGTAGTCCAGCCCCAGCATTTT
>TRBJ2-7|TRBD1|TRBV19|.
CASSIARSRTGFYEQYF
TGTGCCAGTAGTATAGCGAGGAGTAGGACAGGGTTCTACGAGCAGTACTTC
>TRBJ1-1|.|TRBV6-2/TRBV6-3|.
CASSFSGGGAFF
TGTGCCAGCAGCTTCAGTGGCGGGGGAGCTTTCTTT
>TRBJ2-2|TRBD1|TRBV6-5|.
CASSYSWTGQAGELFF
TGTGCCAGCAGTTACTCCTGGACAGGGCAGGCCGGGGAGCTGTTTTTT
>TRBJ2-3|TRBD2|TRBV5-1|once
CASSPRGTNLQDTQYF
TGCGCCAGCAGTCCCCGCGGGACTAATTTGCAAGATACGCAGTATTTT
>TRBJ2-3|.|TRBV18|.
CASSQFEDTQYF
TGTGCCAGCTCGCAGTTTGAAGATACGCAGTATTTT
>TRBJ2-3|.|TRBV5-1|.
CASSFASFTDTQYF
TGCGCCAGCAGCTTCGCTAGTTTCACAGATACGCAGTATTTT
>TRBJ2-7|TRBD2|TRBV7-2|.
CASSLVAAGNEQYF
TGTGCCAGCAGCTTAGTAGCAGCGGGAAACGAGCAGTACTTC
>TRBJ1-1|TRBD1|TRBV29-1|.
CSARTGGVTEAFF
TGCAGCGCCAGGACAGGGGGCGTTACTGAAGCTTTCTTT
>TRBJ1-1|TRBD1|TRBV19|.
CASSPRGQGAKGWTEAFF
TGTGCCAGTAGTCCCCGGGGACAGGGGGCGAAGGGTTGGACTGAAGCTTTCTTT
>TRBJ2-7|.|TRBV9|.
CASSVGPPYEQYF
TGTGCCAGCAGCGTAGGGCCCCCCTACGAGCAGTACTTC
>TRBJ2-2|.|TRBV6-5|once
CASSPSGTNTGELFF
TGTGCCAGCAGCCCGTCGGGGACTAACACCGGGGAGCTGTTTTTT
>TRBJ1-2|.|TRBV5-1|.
CASAGGGANYGYTF
TGCGCCAGCGCTGGGGGAGGGGCAAACTATGGCTACACCTTC
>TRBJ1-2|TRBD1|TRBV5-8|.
CASRTPTGQGPYGYTF
TGTGCCAGCAGGACGCCGACAGGACAGGGGCCATATGGCTACACCTTC
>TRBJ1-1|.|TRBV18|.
CASSPYRGSGGNTEAFF
TGTGCCAGCTCACCCTACCGGGGTTCGGGAGGCAACACTGAAGCTTTCTTT
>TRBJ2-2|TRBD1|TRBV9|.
CASSVRDRGAGELFF
TGTGCCAGCAGCGTCCGGGACAGGGGTGCCGGGGAGCTGTTTTTT
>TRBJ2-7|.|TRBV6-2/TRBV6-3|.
CASSYGVSTYEQYF
TGTGCCAGCAGTTACGGTGTCAGTACCTACGAGCAGTACTTC
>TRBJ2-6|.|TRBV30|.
CAWTSGVVNVLTF
TGTGCCTGGACGTCAGGGGTCGTCAACGTCCTGACTTTC
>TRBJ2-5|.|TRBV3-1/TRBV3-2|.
CASSQSGRGETQYF
TGTGCCAGCAGCCAATCGGGTAGGGGCGAGACCCAGTACTTC
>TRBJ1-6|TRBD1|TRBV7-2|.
CASSLKPGQGSPLHF
TGTGCCAGCAGCTTAAAACCGGGACAGGGGTCACCCCTCCACTTT
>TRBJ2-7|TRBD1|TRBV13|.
CASSGQARGVYF
TGTGCCAGCAGCGGACAGGCTAGAGGGGTGTACTTC
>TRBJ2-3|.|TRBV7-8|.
CASSLSGDTQYF
TGTGCCAGCAGCTTGTCAGGGGATACGCAGTATTTT
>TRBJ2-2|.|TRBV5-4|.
CASSPLGANTGELFF
TGTGCCAGCAGCCCTTTGGGGGCCAACACCGGGGAGCTGTTTTTT
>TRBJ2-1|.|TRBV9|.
CASSETGSYNEQFF
TGTGCCAGCAGCGAGACAGGTTCCTACAATGAGCAGTTCTTC
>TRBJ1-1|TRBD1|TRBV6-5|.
CASSRGTNTEAFF
TGTGCCAGCAGCAGGGGGACGAACACTGAAGCTTTCTTT
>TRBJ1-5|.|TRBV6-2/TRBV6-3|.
CASSPPHGGSNQPQHF
TGTGCCAGCAGCCCCCCCCACGGCGGGAGCAATCAGCCCCAGCATTTT
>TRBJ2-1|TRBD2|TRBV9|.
CASSVGEGGQYNEQFF
TGTGCCAGCAGCGTAGGAGAGGGAGGGCAGTACAATGAGCAGTTCTTC
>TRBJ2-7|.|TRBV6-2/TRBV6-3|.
CASSKSGGSYEQYF
TGTGCCAGCAGTAAGTCCGGGGGTTCCTACGAGCAGTACTTC
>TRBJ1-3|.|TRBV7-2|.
CASSLGFGRMAGNTIYF
TGTGCCAGCAGCTTAGGGTTTGGCAGGATGGCTGGAAACACCATATATTTT
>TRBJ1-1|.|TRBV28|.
CASSLYSREAFF
TGTGCCAGCAGTTTGTACTCGCGGGAGGCTTTCTTT
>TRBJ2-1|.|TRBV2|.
CASRVGSGNYNEQFF
TGTGCCAGCAGGGTCGGTAGCGGAAATTACAATGAGCAGTTCTTC
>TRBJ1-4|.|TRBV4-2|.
CASSPVRLAADVALFF
TGTGCCAGCAGCCCTGTCCGACTCGCAGCGGACGTGGCACTGTTTTTT
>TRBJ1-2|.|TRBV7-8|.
CASSETVYGYTF
TGTGCCAGCAGCGAAACAGTCTATGGCTACACCTTC
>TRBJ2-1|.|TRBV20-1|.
CSAGFLAEQFF
TGCAGTGCGGGATTTCTAGCTGAGCAGTTCTTC